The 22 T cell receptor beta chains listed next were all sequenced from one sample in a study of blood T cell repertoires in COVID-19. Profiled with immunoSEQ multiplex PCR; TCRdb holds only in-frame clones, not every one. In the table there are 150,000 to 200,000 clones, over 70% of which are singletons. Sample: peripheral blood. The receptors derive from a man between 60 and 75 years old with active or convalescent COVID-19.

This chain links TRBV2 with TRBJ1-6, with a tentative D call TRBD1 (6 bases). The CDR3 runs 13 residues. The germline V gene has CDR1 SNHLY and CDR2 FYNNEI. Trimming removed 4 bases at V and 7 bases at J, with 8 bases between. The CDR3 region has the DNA TGTGCCAGCAGTGGGACAGCGAATTCACCCCTCCACTTT. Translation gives CASSGTANSPLHF.

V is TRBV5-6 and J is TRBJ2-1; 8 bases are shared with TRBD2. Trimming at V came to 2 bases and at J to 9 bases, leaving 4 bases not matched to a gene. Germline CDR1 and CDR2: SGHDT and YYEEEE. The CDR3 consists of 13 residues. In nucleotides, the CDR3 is TGTGCCAGCAGCTTAGCGGGAGAACTTGAGCAGTTCTTC. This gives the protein CASSLAGELEQFF.

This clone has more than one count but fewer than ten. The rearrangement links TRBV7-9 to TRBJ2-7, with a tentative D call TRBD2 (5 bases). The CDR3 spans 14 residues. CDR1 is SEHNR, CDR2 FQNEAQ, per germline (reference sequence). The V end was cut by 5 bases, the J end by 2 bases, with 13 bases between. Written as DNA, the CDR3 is TGTGCCAGCAGCCGGGTGGGTAGCGCCTACGAGCAGTACTTC. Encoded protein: CASSRVGSAYEQYF.

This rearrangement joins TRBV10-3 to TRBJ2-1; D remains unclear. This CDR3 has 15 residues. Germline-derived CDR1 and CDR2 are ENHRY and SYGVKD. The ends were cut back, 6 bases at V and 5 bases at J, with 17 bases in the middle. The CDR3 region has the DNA TGTGCCATCAGAGATACTCAAAATACCAACAATGAGCAGTTCTTC. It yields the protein CAIRDTQNTNNEQFF.

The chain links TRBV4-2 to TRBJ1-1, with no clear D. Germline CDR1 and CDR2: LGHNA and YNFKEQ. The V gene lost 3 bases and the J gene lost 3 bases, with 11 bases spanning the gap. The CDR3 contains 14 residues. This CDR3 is CASSHPGRDTEAFF. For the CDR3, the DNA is TGTGCCAGCAGCCACCCGGGGAGAGACACTGAAGCTTTCTTT.

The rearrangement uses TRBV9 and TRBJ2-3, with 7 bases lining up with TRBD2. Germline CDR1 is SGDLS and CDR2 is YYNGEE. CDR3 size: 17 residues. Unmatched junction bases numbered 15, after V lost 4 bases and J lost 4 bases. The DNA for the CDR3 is TGTGCCAGCAGCCCAGATCGCGGGAGTAGTGGGGCAGATACGCAGTATTTT. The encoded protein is CASSPDRGSSGADTQYF.

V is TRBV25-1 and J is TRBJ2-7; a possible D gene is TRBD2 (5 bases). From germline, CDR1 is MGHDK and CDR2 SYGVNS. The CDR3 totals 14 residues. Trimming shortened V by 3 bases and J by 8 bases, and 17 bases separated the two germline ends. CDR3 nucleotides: TGTGCCAGCAGTGAGGCTCTAGCTCTATACAAGCAGTACTTC. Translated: CASSEALALYKQYF.

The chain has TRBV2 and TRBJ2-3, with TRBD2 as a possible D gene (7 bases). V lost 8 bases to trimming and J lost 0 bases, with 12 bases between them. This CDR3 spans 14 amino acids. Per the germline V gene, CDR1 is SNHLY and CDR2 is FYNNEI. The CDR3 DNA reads TGTGCCAGCGCGCCGGGGGGCAGCACAGATACGCAGTATTTT. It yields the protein CASAPGGSTDTQYF. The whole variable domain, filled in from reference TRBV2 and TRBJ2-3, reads EPEVTQTPSHQVTQMGQEVILRCVPISNHLYFYWYRQILGQKVEFLVSFYNNEISEKSEIFDDQFSVERPDGSNFTLKIRSTKLEDSAMYFCASAPGGSTDTQYFGPGTRLTVL.

CDR3 protein: CASSLSNFWEGFDGYTF. The CDR3, as DNA: TGTGCCAGCAGTTTAAGCAATTTTTGGGAGGGTTTCGATGGCTACACCTTC. The chain joins TRBV28 to TRBJ1-2; D is undetermined. Germline V CDR1 and CDR2: MDHEN, SYDVKM. This CDR3 has 17 amino acids. V lost 2 bases and J 6 bases, leaving 22 bases between the germline ends.

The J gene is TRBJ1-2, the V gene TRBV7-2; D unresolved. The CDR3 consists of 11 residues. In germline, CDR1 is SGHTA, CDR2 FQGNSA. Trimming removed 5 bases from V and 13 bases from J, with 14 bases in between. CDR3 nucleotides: TGTGCCAGCAGCAGGACTCTTGTAACCACCTTC. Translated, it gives CASSRTLVTTF.

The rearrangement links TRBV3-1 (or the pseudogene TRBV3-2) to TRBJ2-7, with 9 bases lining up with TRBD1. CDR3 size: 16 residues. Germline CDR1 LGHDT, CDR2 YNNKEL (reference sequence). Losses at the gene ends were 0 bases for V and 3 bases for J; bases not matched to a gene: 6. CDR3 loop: CASSQDPRQGVYEQYF. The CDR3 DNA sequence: TGTGCCAGCAGCCAAGACCCCCGACAGGGGGTCTACGAGCAGTACTTC.

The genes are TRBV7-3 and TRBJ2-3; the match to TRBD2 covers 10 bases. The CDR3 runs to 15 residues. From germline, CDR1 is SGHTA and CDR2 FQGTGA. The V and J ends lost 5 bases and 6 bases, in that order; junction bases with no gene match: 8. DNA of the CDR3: TGTGCCAGCAGCCCACAGGGACTAGCGCCTGATACGCAGTATTTT. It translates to CASSPQGLAPDTQYF.

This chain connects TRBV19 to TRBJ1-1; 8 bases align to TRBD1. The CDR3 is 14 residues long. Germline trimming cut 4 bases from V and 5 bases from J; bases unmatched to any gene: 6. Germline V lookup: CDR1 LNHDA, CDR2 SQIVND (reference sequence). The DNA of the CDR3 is TGTGCCAGTAGTAGGTACAGGGGGGAGACTGAAGCTTTCTTT. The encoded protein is CASSRYRGETEAFF. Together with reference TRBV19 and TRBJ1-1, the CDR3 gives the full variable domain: DGGITQSPKYLFRKEGQNVTLSCEQNLNHDAMYWYRQDPGQGLRLIYYSQIVNDFQKGDIAEGYSVSREKKESFPLTVTSAQKNPTAFYLCASSRYRGETEAFFGQGTRLTVV.

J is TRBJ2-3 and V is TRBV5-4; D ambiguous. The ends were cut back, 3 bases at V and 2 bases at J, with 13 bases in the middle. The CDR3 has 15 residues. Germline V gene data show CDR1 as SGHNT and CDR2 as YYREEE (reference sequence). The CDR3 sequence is CASSSEEAYTDTQYF. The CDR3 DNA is TGTGCCAGCAGCTCGGAAGAGGCGTACACAGATACGCAGTATTTT.

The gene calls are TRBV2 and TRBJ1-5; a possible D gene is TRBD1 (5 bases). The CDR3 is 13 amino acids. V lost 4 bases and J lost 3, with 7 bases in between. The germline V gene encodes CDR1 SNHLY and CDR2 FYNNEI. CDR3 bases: TGTGCCAGCAGTGGGACATACAATCAGCCCCAGCATTTT. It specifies CASSGTYNQPQHF.

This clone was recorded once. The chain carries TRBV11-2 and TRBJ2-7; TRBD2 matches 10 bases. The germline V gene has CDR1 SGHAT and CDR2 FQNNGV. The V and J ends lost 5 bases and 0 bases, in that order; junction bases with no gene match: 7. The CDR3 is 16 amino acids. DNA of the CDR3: TGTGCCAGCAGCCGACCTAGCGGGAGAAGCTCCTACGAGCAGTACTTC. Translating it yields CASSRPSGRSSYEQYF.

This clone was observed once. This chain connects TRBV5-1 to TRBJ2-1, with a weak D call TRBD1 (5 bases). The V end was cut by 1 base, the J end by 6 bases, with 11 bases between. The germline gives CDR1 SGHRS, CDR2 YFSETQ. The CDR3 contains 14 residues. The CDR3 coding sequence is TGCGCCAGCAGCTTGACAGGCCCGGGCAATGAGCAGTTCTTC. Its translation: CASSLTGPGNEQFF.

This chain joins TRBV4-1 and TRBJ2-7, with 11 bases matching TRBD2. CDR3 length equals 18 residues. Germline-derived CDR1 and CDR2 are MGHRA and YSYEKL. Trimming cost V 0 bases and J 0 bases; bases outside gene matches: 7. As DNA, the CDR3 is TGCGCCAGCAGCCAAGACATGGGACTAGCGGAAAGCTCCTACGAGCAGTACTTC. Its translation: CASSQDMGLAESSYEQYF.

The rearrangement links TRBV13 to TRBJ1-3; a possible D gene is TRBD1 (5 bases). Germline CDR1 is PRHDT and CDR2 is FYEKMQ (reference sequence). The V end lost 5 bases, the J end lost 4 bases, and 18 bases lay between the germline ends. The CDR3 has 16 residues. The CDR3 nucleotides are TGTGCCAGCAGCCCGCCCACAGGCTTAGGGGGAAACACCATATATTTT. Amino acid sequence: CASSPPTGLGGNTIYF.

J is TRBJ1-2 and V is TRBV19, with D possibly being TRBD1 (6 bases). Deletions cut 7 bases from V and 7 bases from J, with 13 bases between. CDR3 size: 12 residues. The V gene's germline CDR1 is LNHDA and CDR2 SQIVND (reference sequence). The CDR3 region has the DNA TGTGCCAGTAACAGGGTGGGGCTTGGCTACACCTTC. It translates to CASNRVGLGYTF.

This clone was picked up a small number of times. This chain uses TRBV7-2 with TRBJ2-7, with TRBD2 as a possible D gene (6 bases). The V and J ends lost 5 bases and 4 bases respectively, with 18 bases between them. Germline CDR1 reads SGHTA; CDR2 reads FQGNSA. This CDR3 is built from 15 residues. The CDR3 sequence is CASSVIAAGFYEQYF. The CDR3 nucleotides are TGTGCCAGCAGCGTTATAGCGGCCGGGTTTTACGAGCAGTACTTC.

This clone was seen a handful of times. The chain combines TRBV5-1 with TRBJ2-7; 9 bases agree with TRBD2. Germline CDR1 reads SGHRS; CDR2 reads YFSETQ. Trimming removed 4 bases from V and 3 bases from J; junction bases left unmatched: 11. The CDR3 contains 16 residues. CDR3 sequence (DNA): TGCGCCAGCAGCGTGGTAAATAGCGGGAGTTTCTACGAGCAGTACTTC. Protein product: CASSVVNSGSFYEQYF. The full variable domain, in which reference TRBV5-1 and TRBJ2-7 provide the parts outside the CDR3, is KAGVTQTPRYLIKTRGQQVTLSCSPISGHRSVSWYQQTPGQGLQFLFEYFSETQRNKGNFPGRFSGRQFSNSRSEMNVSTLELGDSALYLCASSVVNSGSFYEQYFGPGTRLTVT.